The 10 T cell receptor beta chains below come from one sample, sequenced in a study of beta chain features in type 1 diabetes. Expressed TCRB transcripts got sequenced, as all isolated RNA was reverse transcribed. TCRdb keeps only in-frame clones here, not all; method: immunoSEQ multiplex PCR. This table has 900,000 or so clones, around a sixth appearing once. Sequences were obtained from naive CD4+ T cells from blood. These receptors came from a woman younger than 30 in good health.

This chain joins TRBV6-5 and TRBJ2-7; 8 nucleotides agree with TRBD1. CDR3 length: 15 amino acids. V was clipped by 6 bases and J by 0 bases; unmatched bases: 7. CDR1 MNHEY and CDR2 SVGAGI come from the germline V gene. Written as DNA, the CDR3 is TGTGCCAGCAGGGCCTCAGGGGGCCCCTCCTACGAGCAGTACTTC. It translates to CASRASGGPSYEQYF.

This chain links TRBV4-2 with TRBJ2-1, with D tentatively TRBD2 (6 bases). Germline lookup yields CDR1 LGHNA and CDR2 YNFKEQ. The V end lost 0 bases, the J end lost 3 bases, and 12 bases lay between the germline ends. The CDR3 spans 16 residues. CDR3 bases: TGTGCCAGCAGCCAAGATCTACGGGAGTTCTACAATGAGCAGTTCTTC. It is translated as CASSQDLREFYNEQFF.

This chain connects TRBV18 to TRBJ2-7; TRBD2 matches 12 bases. The CDR3 is 14 residues long. Germline CDR1 is KGHSH and CDR2 is LQKENI. V was clipped by 8 bases and J by 2 bases; unmatched bases: 4. The CDR3 region is CASAGLAGTYEQYF. The CDR3 nucleotides read TGTGCCAGCGCGGGACTAGCGGGTACCTACGAGCAGTACTTC.

This clone was observed a handful of times. The genes are TRBV7-9 and TRBJ1-2; unclear D gene. The germline gives CDR1 SEHNR, CDR2 FQNEAQ (reference sequence). The CDR3 contains 13 residues. V lost 5 bases, J lost 8 bases, and 15 bases lay in between. The CDR3 bases are TGTGCCAGCAGCCGAATTACATCCTTGGGCTACACCTTC. It codes for CASSRITSLGYTF.

This chain connects TRBV27 to TRBJ1-3, with TRBD1 matching over 9 bases. The V segment lost 6 bases and the J segment 4 bases; nucleotides outside the gene matches: 7. This CDR3 region has 15 residues. CDR1 is MNHEY, CDR2 SMNVEV, per germline (reference sequence). CDR3 coding DNA: TGTGCCAGCAGACTCCGGGGACAGGGCGGAAACACCATATATTTT. This sequence encodes CASRLRGQGGNTIYF.

Ten or more counts support this clone. The chain combines TRBV28 with TRBJ2-4; the D is unclear. The ends were cut back, 8 bases at V and 0 bases at J, with 8 bases in the middle. The CDR3 has 13 residues. The germline V gene has CDR1 MDHEN and CDR2 SYDVKM. CDR3: CASELLAKNIQYF. As DNA, the CDR3 is TGTGCCAGCGAGTTACTAGCCAAAAACATTCAGTACTTC.

This clone has just a few counts. This chain connects TRBV29-1 to TRBJ2-7, with 9 bases lining up with TRBD2. CDR1 and CDR2 from the germline V gene are SQVTM and ANQGSEA. This CDR3 is 16 amino acids long. The trim removed 1 base at V and 1 base at J, leaving 8 bases unmatched. The chain's CDR3 is CSVEGMGSGSSYEQYF. Here the CDR3 DNA reads TGCAGCGTTGAAGGGATGGGTAGCGGGAGTTCCTACGAGCAGTACTTC.

The CDR3 spells CASEGTSGKSEQFF. DNA of the CDR3: TGCGCCAGCGAAGGGACTAGCGGGAAAAGTGAGCAGTTCTTC. V usage is TRBV5-1 and J usage is TRBJ2-1; 13 positions agree with TRBD2. The germline V gene encodes CDR1 SGHRS and CDR2 YFSETQ. Unmatched junction bases numbered 7, after V lost 7 bases and J lost 9 bases. The length of the CDR3 is 14 residues.

This chain connects TRBV10-3 to TRBJ2-5; 7 bases map to TRBD1. Gene TRBJ2-7 matches the end of the DNA better, so the J call may be wrong. Germline values: CDR1 ENHRY, CDR2 SYGVKD. The length of the CDR3 is 11 residues. DNA of the CDR3: TGTGCCATCAGGGGGACAGACGAGCAGTACTTC. Its translation is CAIRGTDEQYF.

This clone turned up a few times. The V gene is TRBV4-2, the J gene TRBJ1-3, with D maybe TRBD1 (5 bases). V was pared by 0 bases and J by 4 bases, with 25 bases between. The CDR3 is 20 residues long. Germline loops: CDR1 LGHNA, CDR2 YNFKEQ. CDR3 in DNA: TGTGCCAGCAGCCAAGATAGACAGCCTGCTCGATGGAAACGGGGAAACACCATATATTTT. It encodes CASSQDRQPARWKRGNTIYF.